This T cell receptor (beta chain) was observed in a study of regulatory T cells in long-lasting Graves disease. Overall study context: The study counted Graves' disease as persistent given over 5 years of antithyroid drugs and positive TSH receptor antibodies. Study-level points and caveats: Compared with new cases, persistent Graves' patients showed reduced TCR diversity. Comparison showed that persistent patients shared more public clonotypes (roughly 2,500) than new patients (over 950).

Documented time point: persistent/refractory GD, antithyroid drugs over 5 years with positive TRAb. The authors made the TCR library using RNA they extracted from PBMCs. EDTA tubes received approximately 9.8 milliliters of drawn peripheral blood. The germline V gene encodes CDR1 MNHEY and CDR2 SMNVEV (reference sequence). This CDR3 comprises 14 residues. V gave up 5 bases and J gave up 4 bases, with 12 bases separating them. Of note for this clonotype: Antigen specificity is unknown.

The TCR beta library used iRepertoire HTBI primers with Arm-PCR amplification of CDR3. TCRdb reprocessed the multiplex PCR reads with MiXCR, giving one entry per CDR3 protein. The table records roughly 400,000 distinct CDR3 sequences, less than 25% of them present only once. Material: peripheral blood mononuclear cells (PBMCs), obtained when the disease was refractory, from a patient treated with antithyroid drugs. The chain couples TRBV27 to TRBJ2-1, with TRBD1 as a possible D gene (5 bases). The origin of this receptor is a female donor with Graves disease. For the CDR3, the DNA is TGTGCCAGCAGTGGGCGGACACATTACAATGAGCAGTTCTTC. Protein: CASSGRTHYNEQFF.